This T cell receptor beta chain was retrieved from a study of T cell responses to AZD1222 COVID-19 vaccine. Some clones are missing from TCRdb's copy, which holds only in-frame ones; the method was immunoSEQ multiplex PCR. The sample shows around 130,000 clones, around 90% of them seen only once. The CDR3 runs 13 residues. V was cut by 4 bases and J by 10 bases, with 11 bases left in between. Germline CDR1 SGHTA, CDR2 FQGTGA. This material consisted of peripheral blood, taken on day 0 of MenACWY control vaccination. J is TRBJ1-6 and V is TRBV7-3; no clear D gene. The origin of this receptor is an adult in good health. The CDR3 region has the DNA TGTGCCAGCAGCTCCACCAATGGATCACCCCTCCACTTT. It codes for CASSSTNGSPLHF.